A few counts support the clone carrying this T cell receptor (beta chain). The sample belongs to a study of T cell responses to AZD1222 COVID-19 vaccine. Germline CDR1 reads WNHNN; CDR2 reads SYGVQD (reference sequence). With V trimmed by 4 bases and J by 6 bases, 5 bases remained unmatched. The CDR3 sequence is 15 residues long. Some clones are missing from TCRdb's copy, which holds only in-frame ones; the method was immunoSEQ multiplex PCR. Altogether some 110,000 clones are present, about 86% being singletons, with the ten largest covering approximately 15%. This clonotype was sampled from an adult who received the AZD1222 COVID-19 vaccine. Sequencing used peripheral blood, obtained 28 days after the second AZD1222 dose. The chain couples TRBV10-1 to TRBJ2-1; 11 nucleotides line up with TRBD2. CDR3 sequence reads: CASSGTSGSRNEQFF. The CDR3, as DNA: TGCGCCAGCAGTGGTACTAGCGGGAGTCGCAATGAGCAGTTCTTC.